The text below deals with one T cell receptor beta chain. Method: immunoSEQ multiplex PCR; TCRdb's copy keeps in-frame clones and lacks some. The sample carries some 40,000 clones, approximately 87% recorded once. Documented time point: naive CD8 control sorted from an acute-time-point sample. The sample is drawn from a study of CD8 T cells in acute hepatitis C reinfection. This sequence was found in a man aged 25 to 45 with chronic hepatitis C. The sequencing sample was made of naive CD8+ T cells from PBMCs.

CDR3 DNA: TGTGCCAGCAGTTACGGGTCAGCCAAGTACAATGAGCAGTTCTTC. Its protein product is CASSYGSAKYNEQFF. V gene TRBV27 combines with J gene TRBJ2-1, with D unclear. Trimming took 4 bases from V and 4 from J, leaving 14 bases between them. The CDR3 has 15 residues. Germline-derived CDR1 and CDR2 are MNHEY and SMNVEV (reference sequence).